This TCR beta chain was observed in a study of technical replicates of blood from several donors. Clones were read by immunoSEQ multiplex PCR, and TCRdb kept only the in-frame ones, dropping some. The sample records 53,000 or so clones, around 93% being singletons. CDR1 and CDR2 (germline): MNHNY, SVGAGI (reference sequence). The CDR3 extends over 13 amino acids. V was cut by 6 bases and J by 6 bases, with 12 bases left in between. The chain couples TRBV6-6 to TRBJ2-1; D gene unclear. This receptor was obtained from a human donor in good health. Some clones in this sample may be carry-over from other donors' samples. The specimen was PBMCs. The CDR3 DNA reads TGTGCCAGCAGACGCCTCGTTAGCAATGAGCAGTTCTTC. It codes for CASRRLVSNEQFF.